This T cell receptor (beta chain) was identified in a study of human T cells and chemical hapten exposure. Study information: Yields of TCR per sample differed, chiefly owing to small differences in pooled library volume.

The starting material, unfractionated whole blood, was used for total RNA extraction. At least ten counts were recorded for this clonotype. TCRdb analysed the 5' RACE reads with MiXCR anew, one entry per CDR3 protein. The table has about 140,000 distinct CDR3 sequences, around 4.1% seen once. This receptor was identified in a female donor in good health.

CDR3 protein: CASRLQGSNQPQHF. The CDR3, as DNA: TGTGCCAGCAGATTACAGGGTAGCAATCAGCCCCAGCATTTT. The chain carries TRBV13 and TRBJ1-5; D is perhaps TRBD1 (6 bases). The CDR3 extends over 14 amino acids. The V end lost 6 bases, the J end lost 0 bases, and 9 bases lay between the germline ends. From germline, CDR1 is PRHDT and CDR2 FYEKMQ (reference sequence).